The clone carrying this TCR beta chain was recorded only once. Its antigen is not identified. 13 Jbeta primers and 60 Vbeta primers were used for the PCR. This table comes from immunoSEQ multiplex PCR, and its TCRdb copy is limited to in-frame clones, with some not included. Among 150,000 to 200,000 clones listed, approximately 81% were seen once. This sample is drawn from a study of cytomegalovirus exposure and HLA in healthy donors. Study information: Clustering assigned 81% of the roughly 370 genotyped donors to the Caucasian-associated ancestry cluster.

Study results and limitations: The listing of roughly 160 TCR beta chains classed them as cytomegalovirus-associated. It was reportedly the case that the classifier diagnosed cytomegalovirus status with high specificity and sensitivity. Association of 16,951 TCR beta sequences with HLA alleles was found at 0.05 false discovery rate in a later analysis.

The receptor comes from a woman in her thirties in good health and CMV-seronegative. Specimen: PBMCs.

DNA of the CDR3: TGTGCCACCACGGCCGGGACAGGGGTTAACGAGCAGTACTTC. Its protein product is CATTAGTGVNEQYF. The gene calls are TRBV2 and TRBJ2-7; the match to TRBD1 covers 10 bases. The CDR3 consists of 14 residues. V lost 10 bases to trimming and J lost 5 bases; unmatched junction nucleotides: 11. CDR1 and CDR2 (germline): SNHLY, FYNNEI.